This T cell receptor (beta chain) was sequenced for a study of T cells in localized non-small cell lung cancer. Study-level findings and limits: Heterogeneity cannot be ruled out, as sequencing used one tumor region only. Higher T cell density in the blood was associated with longer overall survival, whereas higher adjacent-lung clonality associated with shorter survival. Paired adjacent lung recovered a median about 61 of the top 100 tumor clones.

This clone rates as large. What it binds is unknown. The assay was immunoSEQ multiplex PCR, and TCRdb's table has in-frame clones only and misses some. The sample yields about 750 clones, about 22% seen once. V gave up 0 bases and J gave up 8 bases, with 10 bases separating them. Germline CDR1 is MNHNS and CDR2 is SASEGT. CDR3 length: 13 amino acids. Adjacent lung samples, free of atypia, were obtained at least 2 cm from the tumor margin. This receptor was obtained from a female donor over 55 with stage I lung adenocarcinoma. This chain joins TRBV6-1 and TRBJ1-2; D unclear. The specimen was normal lung tissue next to the tumor, collected before any cancer treatment. The DNA of the CDR3 is TGTGCCAGCAGTGAAGCTGCCTCCCGGGGCTACACCTTC. It is translated as CASSEAASRGYTF.